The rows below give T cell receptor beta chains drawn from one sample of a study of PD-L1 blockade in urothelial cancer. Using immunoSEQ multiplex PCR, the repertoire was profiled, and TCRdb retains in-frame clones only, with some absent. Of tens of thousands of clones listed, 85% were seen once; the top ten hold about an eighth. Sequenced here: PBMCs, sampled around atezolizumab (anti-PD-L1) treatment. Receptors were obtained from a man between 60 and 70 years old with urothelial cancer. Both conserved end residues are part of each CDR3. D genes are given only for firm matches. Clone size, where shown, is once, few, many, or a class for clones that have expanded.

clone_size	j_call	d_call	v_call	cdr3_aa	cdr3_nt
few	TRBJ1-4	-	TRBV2	CASSESGNANEKLFF	TGTGCCAGCAGTGAATCGGGTAATGCTAATGAAAAACTGTTTTTT
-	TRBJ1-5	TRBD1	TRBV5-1	CASSWDRNQPQHF	TGCGCCAGCAGCTGGGACAGAAATCAGCCCCAGCATTTT
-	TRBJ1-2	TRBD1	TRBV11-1	CASSPEAGGYYGYTF	TGTGCCAGCAGCCCAGAGGCAGGGGGCTACTATGGCTACACCTTC
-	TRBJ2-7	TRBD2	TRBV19	CASSMSLAGVYEQYF	TGTGCCAGTAGTATGAGTCTAGCGGGGGTCTACGAGCAGTACTTC
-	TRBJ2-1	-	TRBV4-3	CASSRALEGYNEQFF	TGCGCCAGCAGCCGGGCGCTTGAGGGATACAATGAGCAGTTCTTC
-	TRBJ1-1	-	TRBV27	CASSWGHLNTEAFF	TGTGCCAGCAGCTGGGGACACTTGAACACTGAAGCTTTCTTT
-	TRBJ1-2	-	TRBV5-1	CASSVDRDYGYTF	TGCGCCAGCAGCGTGGACAGAGACTATGGCTACACCTTC
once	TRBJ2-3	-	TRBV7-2	CASSSNTDTQYF	TGTGCCAGCAGCTCTAACACAGATACGCAGTATTTT
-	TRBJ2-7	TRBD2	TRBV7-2	CASSNLGGFEQYF	TGTGCCAGCAGTAACTTGGGAGGGTTCGAGCAGTACTTC
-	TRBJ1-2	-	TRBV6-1	CASSEGRGQTNYGYTF	TGTGCCAGCAGTGAAGGAAGAGGTCAAACTAACTATGGCTACACCTTC
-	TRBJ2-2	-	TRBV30	CAWKPQGSGELFF	TGTGCCTGGAAACCTCAGGGCTCCGGGGAGCTGTTTTTT
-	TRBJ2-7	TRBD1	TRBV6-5	CASSYGPGDREQQYF	TGTGCCAGCAGTTACGGCCCCGGGGACAGAGAGCAGCAGTACTTC
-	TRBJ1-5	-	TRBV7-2	CASSLAGSRAPQHF	TGTGCCAGCAGCTTGGCAGGGTCCCGGGCGCCCCAGCATTTT
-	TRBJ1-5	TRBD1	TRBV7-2	CASSSGTGSGYSNQPQHF	TGTGCCAGCAGCTCCGGGACAGGGTCAGGTTATAGCAATCAGCCCCAGCATTTT
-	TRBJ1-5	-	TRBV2	CASSVGLGGNQPQHF	TGTGCCAGCAGCGTCGGACTTGGTGGTAATCAGCCCCAGCATTTT
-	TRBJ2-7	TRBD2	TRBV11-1	CASSLAVRSTPGRPYEQYF	TGTGCCAGCAGCTTAGCGGTTCGCTCGACTCCCGGGAGGCCCTACGAGCAGTACTTC
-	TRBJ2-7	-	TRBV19	CAITGETWYEQYF	TGTGCCATCACCGGGGAGACCTGGTACGAGCAGTACTTC
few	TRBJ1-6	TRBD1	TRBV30	CAWRVQGRFDSPLHF	TGTGCCTGGAGGGTACAGGGGCGTTTTGATTCACCCCTCCACTTT
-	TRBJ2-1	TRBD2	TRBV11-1	CASSFWLAGEHEQFF	TGTGCCAGCAGCTTTTGGCTAGCGGGAGAACATGAGCAGTTCTTC
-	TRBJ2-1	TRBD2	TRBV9	CASSTRGLAGAYEQFF	TGTGCCAGCAGCACCCGGGGACTAGCGGGAGCCTATGAGCAGTTCTTC
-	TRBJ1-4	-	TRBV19	CASSIEGSRNEKLFF	TGTGCCAGTAGTATAGAGGGCAGCCGGAATGAAAAACTGTTTTTT
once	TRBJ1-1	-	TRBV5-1	CASSSPGGKNTEAFF	TGCGCCAGCAGTTCCCCCGGGGGAAAAAACACTGAAGCTTTCTTT
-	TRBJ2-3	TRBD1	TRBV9	CASSPGTVTDTQYF	TGTGCCAGCAGCCCAGGGACAGTCACAGATACGCAGTATTTT
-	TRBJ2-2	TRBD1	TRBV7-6	CASRPRGQGVFFNTGELFF	TGTGCCAGCAGACCCAGGGGACAGGGAGTTTTTTTTAACACCGGGGAGCTGTTTTTT
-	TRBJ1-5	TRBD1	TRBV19	CASKGQLGPNQPQHF	TGTGCCAGTAAGGGACAGTTGGGCCCCAATCAGCCCCAGCATTTT
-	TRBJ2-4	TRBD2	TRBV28	CASSDNNKREMNIQYF	TGTGCCAGCAGCGACAACAACAAGCGGGAGATGAACATTCAGTACTTC
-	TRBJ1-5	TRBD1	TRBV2	CASSESRDRNQPQHF	TGTGCCAGCAGTGAGTCCCGGGACAGGAATCAGCCCCAGCATTTT
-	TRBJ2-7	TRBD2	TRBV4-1	CASSPTSGGLYEQYF	TGCGCCAGCAGCCCCACTAGCGGGGGGTTGTACGAGCAGTACTTC
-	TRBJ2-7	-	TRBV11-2	CASSLGGLFSSYEQYF	TGTGCCAGCAGCTTAGGTGGACTCTTCAGCTCCTACGAGCAGTACTTC
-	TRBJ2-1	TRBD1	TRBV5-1	CASSLTTGFNEQFF	TGCGCCAGCAGCTTGACGACAGGGTTCAATGAGCAGTTCTTC
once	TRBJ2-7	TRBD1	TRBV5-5	CASSLGDGQGYEQYF	TGTGCCAGCAGCTTGGGTGACGGACAGGGGTACGAGCAGTACTTC
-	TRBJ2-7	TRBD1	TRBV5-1	CASSSRDRGTYEQYF	TGCGCCAGCAGCTCCCGGGACAGGGGGACATACGAGCAGTACTTC
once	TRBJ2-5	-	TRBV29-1	CSVTTVRETQYF	TGCAGCGTGACGACAGTGCGAGAGACCCAGTACTTC
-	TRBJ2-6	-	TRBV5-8	CASSLRQLSGANVLTF	TGTGCCAGCAGCTTGCGACAGCTCTCTGGGGCCAACGTCCTGACTTTC
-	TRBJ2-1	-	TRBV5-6	CASSLLWSSYNEQFF	TGTGCCAGCAGCTTGTTGTGGAGCTCCTACAATGAGCAGTTCTTC
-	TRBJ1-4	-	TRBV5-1	CASSTQGATNEKLFF	TGCGCCAGCAGCACCCAGGGTGCAACTAATGAAAAACTGTTTTTT
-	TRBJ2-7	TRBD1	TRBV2	CASRDRVNEQYF	TGTGCCAGCAGGGACAGGGTCAACGAGCAGTACTTC
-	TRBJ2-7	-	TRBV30	CAWSISYEQYF	TGTGCCTGGAGTATATCGTACGAGCAGTACTTC
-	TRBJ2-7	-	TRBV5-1	CASSPEARAHEQYF	TGCGCCAGCAGCCCGGAGGCCCGGGCCCACGAGCAGTACTTC
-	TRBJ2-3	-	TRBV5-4	CASSLDRGTDTQYF	TGTGCCAGCAGCCTGGACAGAGGGACAGATACGCAGTATTTT
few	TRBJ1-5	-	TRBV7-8	CASSLMPGREQPQHF	TGTGCCAGCAGCTTAATGCCAGGGAGGGAACAGCCCCAGCATTTT
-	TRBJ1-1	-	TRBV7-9	CASSSRVRGTEAFF	TGTGCCAGCAGCTCTCGGGTCCGAGGGACTGAAGCTTTCTTT
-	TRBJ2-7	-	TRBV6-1	CASSSTGYEQYF	TGTGCCAGCAGCTCAACAGGGTACGAGCAGTACTTC
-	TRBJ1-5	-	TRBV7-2	CASSLGGGPGGNQPQHF	TGTGCCAGCAGCTTAGGCGGGGGTCCGGGCGGCAATCAGCCCCAGCATTTT
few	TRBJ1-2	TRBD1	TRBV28	CATGGNNGYTF	TGTGCAACAGGGGGTAATAATGGCTACACCTTC
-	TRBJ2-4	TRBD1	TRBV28	CASSSGDRVDKNIQYF	TGTGCCAGCAGTTCCGGGGACAGGGTGGACAAAAACATTCAGTACTTC
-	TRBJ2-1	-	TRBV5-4	CASSLDWSSYNEQFF	TGTGCCAGCAGCTTGGACTGGAGCTCCTACAATGAGCAGTTCTTC
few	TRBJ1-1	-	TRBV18	CASSPGSRITEAFF	TGTGCCAGCTCACCAGGATCCAGGATCACTGAAGCTTTCTTT
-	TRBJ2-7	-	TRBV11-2	CASSSLFYEQYF	TGTGCCAGCAGCTCTCTTTTCTACGAGCAGTACTTC